Presented here are 17 T cell receptor beta chains from one specimen sequenced in a study of blood T cell repertoires in COVID-19 (dated by TCRdb to 2018 to 2021). Receptor amplification or capture employed the immunoSEQ multiplex PCR assay. In TCRdb, the immuneACCESS table is reduced to in-frame sequences with V and J assigned. These tables do not hold every clone; where another copy was compared, an unresolved V gene accounts for under half, and the others remain unexplained. Here the sample has hundreds of thousands of clones; 80% to 90% occur a single time. 2% to 3% of the sample is taken by the ten largest. Sequenced input: PBMCs or T cells enriched from blood (not recorded which). The receptor source for this set is a woman aged 18-30 years who had recovered from COVID-19.

The chain carries TRBV15 and TRBJ1-2; a weak D match, TRBD1 (5 bases). Between the trimmed V and J ends, which lost 3 bases and 5 bases, there was a span of 10 bases. In germline, CDR1 is LNHNV, CDR2 YYDKDF (reference sequence). There are 13 residues in the CDR3. CDR3 protein: CATSSRVRYGYTF. The CDR3 DNA reads as TGTGCCACCAGCAGCAGGGTTCGGTATGGCTACACCTTC.

In this sample, this clone turned up once. The V call is TRBV27, the J call TRBJ1-4, with 9 bases fitting TRBD1. CDR1 is MNHEY, CDR2 SMNVEV, per germline (reference sequence). This CDR3 spans 15 amino acids. Trimming removed 5 bases from V and 8 bases from J; junction bases left unmatched: 9. The CDR3 here is CASSPQGALVEKLFF. As DNA, the CDR3 is TGTGCCAGCAGTCCACAGGGGGCCCTCGTCGAAAAACTGTTTTTT.

The chain joins TRBV14 to TRBJ2-7; D uncertain. V was cut by 2 bases and J by 1 base, with 12 bases left in between. CDR3 size: 15 residues. Germline CDR1 is SGHDN and CDR2 is FVKESK. For the CDR3, the DNA is TGTGCCAGCAGCCAACTTCTCACGGGTTCCTACGAGCAGTACTTC. Amino acid sequence: CASSQLLTGSYEQYF.

CDR3 DNA: TGTGCCAGCAGTGGGCGGGGGAGCCCCTACGAGCAGTACTTC. This codes for CASSGRGSPYEQYF. V gene TRBV2 combines with J gene TRBJ2-7; 7 bases agree with TRBD2. The germline gives CDR1 SNHLY, CDR2 FYNNEI. V shed 4 bases and J 2 bases; nucleotides not matched to a gene: 5. There are 14 residues in the CDR3.

This chain joins TRBV10-3 and TRBJ1-2; no reliable D call. Germline CDR1 and CDR2: ENHRY and SYGVKD. This CDR3 is built from 11 residues. Between the trimmed V and J ends, which lost 5 bases and 8 bases, there was a span of 9 bases. The CDR3 loop is CAISLAEGYTF. The CDR3 DNA reads as TGTGCCATCAGTCTGGCGGAAGGCTACACCTTC.

V and J are TRBV20-1 and TRBJ2-7, with D perhaps TRBD2 (7 bases). With 3 bases removed from V and 0 bases from J, the gap between germline ends came to 18 bases. Per the germline V gene, CDR1 is DFQATT and CDR2 is SNEGSKA (reference sequence). The CDR3 runs 16 residues. CDR3 DNA: TGCAGTGCTAGTGGGGGGGCTAGGGAGGGCTCCTACGAGCAGTACTTC. It codes for CSASGGAREGSYEQYF.

The chain combines TRBV28 with TRBJ2-3; D remains ambiguous. Per the germline V gene, CDR1 is MDHEN and CDR2 is SYDVKM. This CDR3 has 14 amino acids. Trimming took 4 bases from V and 2 from J, leaving 10 bases between them. CDR3 in DNA: TGTGCCAGCAGTTCCGGGTCCTACACAGATACGCAGTATTTT. This encodes CASSSGSYTDTQYF.

The V call is TRBV5-6, the J call TRBJ1-1; D unresolved. The CDR3 runs 14 residues. Trimming pared 2 bases from V and 8 bases from J, leaving 16 bases between. Germline CDR1 SGHDT, CDR2 YYEEEE. The chain's CDR3 is CASSFLGSAVEAFF. The CDR3 region has the DNA TGTGCCAGCAGCTTCCTCGGATCTGCGGTGGAAGCTTTCTTT.

The chain uses TRBV19 and TRBJ2-7, with TRBD2 as a possible D gene (5 bases). The CDR3 spans 14 residues. V gave up 3 bases and J gave up 3 bases, with 12 bases separating them. Germline lookup yields CDR1 LNHDA and CDR2 SQIVND (reference sequence). The CDR3 is CASSMYGGHYEQYF. Here the CDR3 DNA reads TGTGCCAGTAGTATGTATGGCGGGCACTACGAGCAGTACTTC.

This chain links TRBV5-4 with TRBJ2-1; 7 bases agree with TRBD1. The CDR3 loop spans 16 amino acids. Germline-derived CDR1 and CDR2 are SGHNT and YYREEE (reference sequence). The V segment lost 3 bases and the J segment 0 bases; nucleotides outside the gene matches: 6. CDR3 DNA sequence: TGTGCCAGCAGCTCCAGGACAGGTTCCTCCTACAATGAGCAGTTCTTC. The encoded protein is CASSSRTGSSYNEQFF.

The chain uses TRBV5-8 and TRBJ2-5, with D perhaps matching TRBD2 (6 bases). Per the germline V gene, CDR1 is SGHTS and CDR2 is YDEGEE. Trimming pared 2 bases from V and 1 base from J, leaving 21 bases between. This CDR3 spans 18 amino acids. The CDR3 nucleotides are TGTGCCAGCAGCTTAGAGCCCCCGCGGCTGGGGGGCCAAGAGACCCAGTACTTC. This gives the protein CASSLEPPRLGGQETQYF.

This chain connects TRBV2 to TRBJ2-7, with TRBD1 matching 8 bases. V was pared by 2 bases and J by 5 bases, with 5 bases of the junction left unmatched. Germline CDR1 and CDR2: SNHLY and FYNNEI. The CDR3 is 14 amino acids. CDR3 nucleotide sequence: TGTGCCAGCAGTGAACAGGGGGCTTACCACGAGCAGTACTTC. Protein product: CASSEQGAYHEQYF.

The chain is built from TRBV2 and TRBJ1-2, with D uncertain. The V gene lost 3 bases and the J gene lost 12 bases, with 8 bases spanning the gap. Germline lookup yields CDR1 SNHLY and CDR2 FYNNEI. This CDR3 has 10 residues. CDR3 protein: CASSDGLHTF. The CDR3 DNA reads as TGTGCCAGCAGTGATGGGCTCCACACCTTC.

This clone was counted once. The gene calls are TRBV5-1 and TRBJ1-2; D possibly corresponds to TRBD1 (6 bases). V gave up 5 bases and J gave up 4 bases, with 12 bases separating them. Germline V CDR1 and CDR2: SGHRS, YFSETQ. The CDR3 extends over 13 amino acids. The CDR3 DNA reads TGCGCCAGCAGGTCGACAGGCCTCTATGGCTACACCTTC. As protein: CASRSTGLYGYTF.

This chain joins TRBV5-1 and TRBJ1-6, with 7 bases lining up with TRBD1. CDR3 size: 15 residues. Per germline, CDR1 SGHRS and CDR2 YFSETQ. V trimming: 7 bases; J trimming: 10 bases; junction bases outside the gene matches: 14. The CDR3 DNA sequence: TGCGCCAGCCACGACAACCGACAGGGTAGCTCACCCCTCCACTTT. It is translated as CASHDNRQGSSPLHF.

The count of this clone is one. The chain employs TRBV4-2 and TRBJ2-7; D unresolved. The CDR3 is 12 amino acids. Trimming shortened V by 0 bases and J by 5 bases, and 5 bases separated the two germline ends. Germline V gene data show CDR1 as LGHNA and CDR2 as YNFKEQ. The CDR3 bases are TGTGCCAGCAGCCAAGATTCAGACGAGCAGTACTTC. Translating gives CASSQDSDEQYF.

The chain couples TRBV28 to TRBJ1-5, with D possibly TRBD1 on 5 matching bases. Trimming shortened V by 6 bases and J by 2 bases, and 11 bases separated the two germline ends. Germline CDR1 is MDHEN and CDR2 is SYDVKM. This CDR3 has 14 residues. CDR3 sequence: CASSGGRGNQPQHF. In DNA, the CDR3 is TGTGCCAGCAGCGGGGGTAGGGGCAATCAGCCCCAGCATTTT.